This TCR beta chain was obtained from a study of beta chain features in type 1 diabetes (dated by TCRdb to 2017 to 2018). Regarding the research as a whole: Mean age, gender distribution, total cell number and subset yield did not differ between patients and healthy donors. A total of some 100,000,000 sorted cells were examined across all samples, and the number of cells per subset was strongly correlated with RNA yield. In the study, recently diagnosed type 1 diabetes patients and matched healthy donors were compared on the TCRB repertoires of their sorted circulating CD4+ T cell subsets. Whereas all 30 or so donors provided naive and central memory subsets, regulatory and stem cell-like memory subsets were isolated from just 8 patients and roughly 8 healthy donors. Broader findings and caveats from the paper: Sequencing cDNA rather than genomic DNA could over-represent highly expressing activated cells, although activation and CD3 levels did not differ between groups. Naive, central memory and regulatory TCRB repertoires appeared to be more alike among patients than among healthy donors. PCR might favor shorter templates, but patient and control samples were amplified and corrected together, so any skew would affect both groups equally. Only small numbers of individuals were included in the HLA sub-analyses, which left unresolved whether HLA type had any influence on TCRB rearrangement. At VDJ recombination sites, type 1 diabetes patients had fewer insertions and more deleted nucleotides, which implies abnormalities in thymic rearrangement. In all four CD4+ subsets, TCRB CDR3 length was moderately but significantly shorter in type 1 diabetes patients.

This clone was counted a few times. Its antigen is unknown. The input lacks base qualities; no much larger clone sits a single base away. The entire amount of isolated RNA was reverse transcribed using the High Capacity cDNA Reverse Transcription Kit, so the sequenced TCRB transcripts were expressed ones. For stem cell-like memory T cell samples, survey-depth immunoSEQ sequencing was used, averaging about 1 million total reads per sample. Sorted cells were lysed in RLT buffer, and RNA was extracted using DNase-treated RNeasy Micro or Mini kits according to cell number. Each cell subset was processed on its own to prevent cross-contamination, while patient and healthy donor samples were processed together. The immunoSEQ multiplex PCR was used to amplify TCRB sequences from cDNA, generating 87-bp fragments that spanned the CDR3 region. Sequencing of the amplicons was done on the Illumina HiSeq platform. From the authors' description of their analysis: PCR bias was computationally corrected using synthetic template baselines, reads within Hamming distance 2 were collapsed, and singletons that could not be merged were discarded. Reads were aligned to IMGT to assign V, D and J genes, CDR3 length, and insertions or deletions at six rearrangement sites. Within each subset, clonotype counts were normalized to sorted cell number, and only after that were true diversity and Gini coefficients computed with the tcR R package. Repertoire sharing was quantified using the overlap coefficient calculated on TCRB nucleotide sequences. TCRdb mirrors the immuneACCESS table, restricted to in-frame sequences. Some clones are absent from its copies; in checked studies, under half trace to an unresolved V gene, and the reason for the others is unknown. V and J calls and clone size follow that table, whereas D and trimming were derived from the DNA. The sample table lists tens of thousands of clones, around 40% of them with a count of one. The ten biggest clones cover around 0.13% of the sample.

Each donor gave one peripheral blood draw, averaging roughly 100 mL, which was collected into heparinised tubes. Naive, central memory, regulatory and stem cell-like memory CD4+ T cells were sorted on a BD FACSAria II using a panel including CD45RO, CCR7, CD25, CD127, CD95 and CD27. Every sorted population had a purity above 98%. Right away, PBMCs were isolated by Lymphoprep density gradient centrifugation and were stained directly, with no culture step. Samples were stained and sorted in pairs, with one healthy donor and one patient per experiment, so that batch effects were minimized. The receptor was derived from a man younger than 40 with type 1 diabetes. Input material: stem cell memory CD4+ T cells from blood. The cell subset or site label here, explained by the study, means: stem cell-like memory CD4+ T cells.

At the DNA level, the sequence is TGCGCCAGCAGCTTACTAGCGGCTTCGAACACCGGGGAGCTGTTTTTT. It encodes CASSLLAASNTGELFF. This receptor chain uses TRBV5-1 and TRBJ2-2, with TRBD2 identical over 8 junction bases. Based on the germline V gene, the CDR1 and CDR2 sequences are SGHRS and YFSETQ. The CDR3 measures 16 amino acids from cysteine to phenylalanine. Left in the record is the CDR3 DNA by itself, 48 bases read in frame from the first base. Unmatched junction bases come to 3, with V trimmed by 2 bases and J by 0 bases.